This TCR beta chain appears in the sequencing data of a study of blood T cell repertoires in COVID-19. Study in general: Samples came from the United States, Italy and Spain, spanning acute and convalescent COVID-19.

Cohorts were assigned according to the clinical history that participants reported. Assay used: immunoSEQ multiplex PCR; TCRdb lists only in-frame clones, some missing. The sample includes roughly 200,000 clones, 82% of them seen just once. CDR1 and CDR2 (germline): MDHEN, SYDVKM. The CDR3 loop spans 18 amino acids. The ends lost 6 bases at V and 5 bases at J; junction bases unmatched: 16. Sequencing was done on a sample of PBMCs or T cells enriched from blood (not recorded which). The V gene is TRBV28, the J gene TRBJ1-6, with TRBD1 matching 7 bases. This TCR was sampled from a man aged 40-50 years who had recovered from COVID-19. The chain's CDR3 is CASSTTRGIGYDNSPLHF. The DNA of the CDR3 is TGTGCCAGCAGCACCACCAGGGGGATTGGATATGATAATTCACCCCTCCACTTT.